One and the same sample provided the 8 T cell receptor beta chains below, sequenced in a study of blood T cell repertoires in COVID-19. Method: immunoSEQ multiplex PCR; TCRdb's copy keeps in-frame clones and lacks some. The sample lists hundreds of thousands of clones; approximately 83% were seen once. Sequenced: PBMCs or T cells enriched from blood (not recorded which). These TCRs come from a man under 40 who had recovered from COVID-19.

The rearrangement links TRBV27 to TRBJ1-1; 7 nucleotides match TRBD1. Germline CDR1 is MNHEY and CDR2 is SMNVEV (reference sequence). J lost 8 bases, V lost 0 bases, and 21 bases had no gene match. CDR3 size: 19 residues. The CDR3 nucleotides read TGTGCCAGCAGTTTATCGATAGGTTTTTGGGGACAGCGGCTATCGGAAGCTTTCTTT. Its protein product is CASSLSIGFWGQRLSEAFF.

As to this clone: In the same sample, other DNA sequences code for this CDR3. This chain uses TRBV18 with TRBJ1-2; D gene uncertain. The CDR3 has 14 residues. Trimming cost V 3 bases and J 1 base, with 9 bases left between them. Germline CDR1 KGHSH, CDR2 LQKENI. The CDR3 region is CASSPSGGNYGYTF. The CDR3 bases are TGTGCCAGCTCACCCTCCGGCGGTAACTATGGCTACACCTTC.

The V call is TRBV27, the J call TRBJ2-7; 9 bases fit TRBD1. The CDR3 is 13 amino acids. The V and J ends lost 5 bases and 6 bases, in that order; junction bases with no gene match: 5. Germline assignment: CDR1 MNHEY and CDR2 SMNVEV (reference sequence). The CDR3 nucleotides read TGTGCCAGCAGTACCCCGACAGGGGGCGAGCAGTACTTC. It translates to CASSTPTGGEQYF.

CDR3 protein: CASSPRRGSRPRSGNTIYF. In DNA form, the CDR3 reads TGTGCCAGCAGCCCTCGACGGGGATCGAGGCCGCGCTCTGGAAACACCATATATTTT. V usage is TRBV13 and J usage is TRBJ1-3; D unresolved. Germline V gene sequence: CDR1 PRHDT, CDR2 FYEKMQ (reference sequence). Trimming left V 5 bases short and J 0 bases short, with 23 bases between. There are 19 residues in the CDR3.

The chain carries TRBV11-2 and TRBJ1-3, with 12 bases that match TRBD1. CDR3 length: 16 amino acids. Losses at the gene ends were 3 bases for V and 3 bases for J; bases not matched to a gene: 3. CDR1 is SGHAT and CDR2 is FQNNGV in the germline V gene. The CDR3 sequence is CASSFGTGGFGNTIYF. The CDR3 DNA reads as TGTGCCAGCAGCTTCGGGACAGGGGGCTTTGGAAACACCATATATTTT.

The genes are TRBV7-9 and TRBJ1-4, with TRBD1 as a possible D gene (5 bases). CDR1 is SEHNR and CDR2 is FQNEAQ in the germline V gene (reference sequence). This CDR3 has 15 residues. V was shortened by 2 bases and J by 7 bases, with 14 bases between the two germline ends. The CDR3: CASSLKGHGGEKLFF. The CDR3 bases are TGTGCCAGCAGCTTAAAAGGGCACGGGGGTGAAAAACTGTTTTTT. Full variable domain (remainder filled in from reference TRBV7-9 and TRBJ1-4): DTGVSQNPRHKITKRGQNVTFRCDPISEHNRLYWYRQTLGQGPEFLTYFQNEAQLEKSRLLSDRFSAERPKGSFSTLEIQRTEQGDSAMYLCASSLKGHGGEKLFFGSGTQLSVL.

The chain has TRBV5-4 and TRBJ1-6; D call uncertain. The CDR3 totals 14 residues. Germline CDR1 and CDR2: SGHNT and YYREEE (reference sequence). Trimming cost V 0 bases and J 9 bases, with 10 bases left between them. The CDR3 region has the DNA TGTGCCAGCAGCTTGGACTCCCCGGGTTCACCCCTCCACTTT. This translates into CASSLDSPGSPLHF.

J is TRBJ2-2 and V is TRBV7-9; possibly TRBD2 for D (5 bases). CDR3 length equals 17 residues. Trimming removed 5 bases at V and 4 bases at J, with 20 bases between. CDR1 is SEHNR, CDR2 FQNEAQ, per germline (reference sequence). The CDR3 protein is CASSPRGVRGSTGELFF. As DNA, the CDR3 is TGTGCCAGCAGCCCTCGAGGAGTTCGAGGGAGCACCGGGGAGCTGTTTTTT.